A selection of T cell receptor beta chains follows, all from one sample in a study of OX40 agonist ivuxolimab in advanced cancers. Here immunoSEQ multiplex PCR was the method, and the copy in TCRdb shows in-frame clones only, minus some. The sample has tens of thousands of clones, around nine tenths seen once. Sequenced material: CD4+ or CD8+ T cells sorted from blood, taken in a trial of the OX40 agonist ivuxolimab. Receptors were obtained from an adult with an advanced solid tumor such as melanoma, head and neck, liver or kidney cancer. Each CDR3 is given with its conserved first and last residue. A D gene is named only where the DNA matches it firmly. Expanded clones are given a class, and other clones once, few, many or no size at all.

J gene	V gene	clone size	D gene	CDR3 protein	CDR3 DNA
TRBJ1-5	TRBV7-2	NA	NA	CASSLRANQPQHF	TGTGCCAGCAGCTTAAGGGCGAATCAGCCCCAGCATTTT
TRBJ1-5	TRBV18	NA	NA	CASSPDSNQPQHF	TGTGCCAGCTCACCGGATAGCAATCAGCCCCAGCATTTT
TRBJ2-1	TRBV9	NA	TRBD2	CASSLGGERVNEQFF	TGTGCCAGCAGTCTTGGGGGGGAGCGAGTCAATGAGCAGTTCTTC
TRBJ1-5	TRBV6-1	NA	NA	CASSETQSFDQPQHF	TGTGCCAGCAGTGAAACGCAATCCTTTGATCAGCCCCAGCATTTT
TRBJ1-1	TRBV5-1	NA	NA	CASSLVQGTWIF	TGCGCCAGCAGCTTGGTACAGGGAACATGGATCTTT
TRBJ1-5	TRBV7-2	NA	TRBD1	CASSTRPSGTGSNQPQHF	TGTGCCAGCAGCACCAGACCGAGTGGGACAGGTAGCAATCAGCCCCAGCATTTT
TRBJ2-7	TRBV5-1	once	NA	CASSSPTYEQYF	TGCGCCAGCAGCTCGCCAACCTACGAGCAGTACTTC
TRBJ1-3	TRBV4-3	once	NA	CASSQVISSGNTIYF	TGCGCCAGCAGCCAAGTAATAAGCTCTGGAAACACCATATATTTT
TRBJ1-1	TRBV7-2	few	NA	CASSWFGVTTEAFF	TGTGCCAGCAGCTGGTTTGGGGTTACCACTGAAGCTTTCTTT
TRBJ1-1	TRBV7-9	few	NA	CASSPMGGLSTEAFF	TGTGCCAGCAGCCCAATGGGGGGGTTGAGCACTGAAGCTTTCTTT
TRBJ2-7	TRBV7-9	NA	NA	CASSPRVQFEQYF	TGTGCCAGCAGCCCTAGGGTACAGTTCGAGCAGTACTTC
TRBJ1-4	TRBV5-1	NA	TRBD1	CASSLGTGEKLFF	TGCGCCAGCAGCTTGGGGACAGGGGAAAAACTGTTTTTT
TRBJ1-2	TRBV6-6	NA	TRBD1	CASSGRGTVYGYTF	TGTGCCAGCAGTGGAAGAGGGACAGTCTATGGCTACACCTTC
TRBJ2-2	TRBV10-2	NA	NA	CASSPRADTGELFF	TGCGCCAGCAGTCCACGGGCGGACACCGGGGAGCTGTTTTTT
TRBJ2-1	TRBV7-8	NA	TRBD2	CASSLRATSGSSYNEQFF	TGTGCCAGCAGCTTGAGGGCTACTAGCGGAAGCTCCTACAATGAGCAGTTCTTC
TRBJ2-5	TRBV4-1	NA	NA	CASSRLIDWRGGQETQYF	TGCGCCAGCAGCCGCCTAATCGACTGGCGGGGCGGCCAAGAGACCCAGTACTTC
TRBJ2-7	TRBV7-2	NA	NA	CASSGQGTYEQYF	TGTGCCAGCTCGGGGCAGGGTACCTACGAGCAGTACTTC
TRBJ1-2	TRBV7-2	NA	NA	CASSQDHRDGYTF	TGTGCCAGCAGCCAAGACCACAGAGATGGCTACACCTTC
TRBJ2-7	TRBV28	NA	NA	CASSFEQPYEQYF	TGTGCCAGCAGTTTCGAACAGCCGTACGAGCAGTACTTC
TRBJ2-7	TRBV27	NA	TRBD2	CASSLQPSGTYEQYF	TGTGCCAGCAGTTTACAGCCTAGCGGAACCTACGAGCAATACTTC
TRBJ2-1	TRBV27	NA	TRBD2	CASSRPLAGGYNEQFF	TGTGCCAGCAGTCGTCCCCTAGCGGGAGGATACAATGAGCAGTTCTTC
TRBJ1-2	TRBV15	NA	NA	CATSRDTQGGGYTF	TGTGCCACCAGCAGAGATACACAGGGCGGGGGCTACACCTTC
TRBJ1-1	TRBV7-3	NA	NA	CASSLGVDTEAFF	TGTGCCAGCAGCTTAGGTGTAGACACTGAAGCTTTCTTT